This TCR beta chain was captured in a study of Tregs in tolerant kidney transplant recipients. Recipients received nonmyeloablative bone marrow transplants from related graft donors, with transient mixed chimerism. Unstimulated Tregs (CD4+CD25+CD127-) and CD4+CD25- non-Tregs were sorted from PBMCs. Of note for this clone: What it recognizes is unknown. The missing CDR3 end, 3 residues past where the read stops, is filled in from the germline J gene.

CDR1 and CDR2 (germline): ENHRY, SYGVKD. The CDR3 loop spans 14 amino acids. V shed 4 bases and J shed 4 bases, with 14 bases lying between them. The table came from immunoSEQ multiplex PCR; TCRdb's copy has only in-frame clones and leaves some out. The sample is made up of around 30,000 clones, and the top ten hold roughly 1.9% of it. Regarding the study as a whole: For some patients, primers changed over time, blocking nucleotide-level comparison. Few patients were studied, so findings need validation in larger groups. Biological reproducibility was not directly addressed, but technical replication error appeared minimal.

The sequences come from CD4+ T cells from blood (PBMCs), collected 24 months after the transplant. J is TRBJ2-7 and V is TRBV10-3; D may be TRBD1 (7 bases). This clonotype was sampled from a human patient who received a combined kidney and bone marrow transplant. The T cells may partly be graft donor cells. The CDR3 DNA, read in part, is TGTGCCATCAGTGTGGAGGGGGCTGGGTACGAG. Translated, it gives CAISVEGAGYE. In full, the CDR3 is CAISVEGAGYEQYF.